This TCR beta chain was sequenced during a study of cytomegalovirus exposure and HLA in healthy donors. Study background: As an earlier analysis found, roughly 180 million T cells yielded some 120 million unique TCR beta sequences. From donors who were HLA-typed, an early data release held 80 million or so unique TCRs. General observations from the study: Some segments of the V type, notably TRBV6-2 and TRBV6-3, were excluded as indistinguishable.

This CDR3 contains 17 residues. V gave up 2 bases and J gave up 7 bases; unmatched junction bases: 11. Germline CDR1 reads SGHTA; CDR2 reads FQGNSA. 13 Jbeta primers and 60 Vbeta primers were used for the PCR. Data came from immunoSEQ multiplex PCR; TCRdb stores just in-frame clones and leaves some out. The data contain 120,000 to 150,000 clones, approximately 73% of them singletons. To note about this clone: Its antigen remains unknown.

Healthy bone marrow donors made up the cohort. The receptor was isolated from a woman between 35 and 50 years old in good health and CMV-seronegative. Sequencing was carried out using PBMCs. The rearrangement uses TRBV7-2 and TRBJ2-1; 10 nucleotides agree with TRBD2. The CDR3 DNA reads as TGTGCCAGCAGCTTACCCGCCGCGAGCGGGGGGGCGAATGAGCAGTTCTTC. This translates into CASSLPAASGGANEQFF.